The clone carrying this T cell receptor beta chain was seen ten or more times. Its antigen is still unknown. The sample belongs to a study of T cell repertoires in cytomegalovirus infection. At the level of the study: Use of recently identified HLA-C-restricted and well-studied HLA-B-restricted CMV epitopes was part of the study. An indication of both CMV infection and matching HLA type came from public TCR beta signatures.

This CDR3 comprises 16 residues. V lost 5 bases and J lost 5; bases outside the gene matches: 14. Germline CDR1 and CDR2: SGHAT and FQNNGV. MiXCR was run by TCRdb on the reads, yielding one entry per CDR3 protein. Found here are about 770,000 distinct CDR3 sequences, approximately 32% of them singletons; the top ten hold under 15%. Regarding the study as a whole: CMV-specific TCR beta clonotypes restricted by HLA-C were the ones dominating the ex vivo response. Summed frequency of public TCR beta families distinguished CMV carriers with the relevant HLA.

The J gene is TRBJ2-5, the V gene TRBV11-2; 7 positions agree with TRBD1. The source is a human donor in good health (CMV status not recorded). Some clones in this sample may be carry-over from other donors' samples. The sequencing used cultured CD8+ T cells from PBMCs, collected from culture after CMV antigen stimulation. CDR3 sequence: CASSPGTDWKMETQYF. Here the CDR3 DNA reads TGTGCCAGCAGCCCCGGGACAGATTGGAAGATGGAGACCCAGTACTTC.